The text below deals with one T cell receptor (beta chain). Its target antigen remains unknown. It has no much larger one-base neighbor in the sample; base qualities were not kept. These data originate in a study of T cell changes during pregnancy in multiple sclerosis (dated by TCRdb to about 2019). Regarding the complete study: Changes in the T cell repertoire over the course of pregnancy were examined in this study in women with multiple sclerosis.

The library relied on the immunoSEQ multiplex PCR assay. The immuneACCESS repertoire file appears here via TCRdb, limited to in-frame rearrangements. These files lack a portion of the clones; in checked studies, under half of the deficit traces to unresolved V genes, and the cause of the others is not known. In all, the sample holds 45,000 to 60,000 clones, and 85% to 95% of those were seen once. The ten largest account for approximately 1.9% of the sample. V is cut by 3 bases and J by 6 bases, and the space between the germline ends is 16 bases. The CDR3 runs 14 amino acids, cysteine and phenylalanine included. CDR3 DNA only is kept here, 42 bases in frame from base 1. The germline V gene specifies SGDLS as CDR1 and YYNGEE as CDR2.

The source material was peripheral blood, sampled in the second trimester of pregnancy. This receptor was obtained from a female donor with multiple sclerosis, enrolled in a pregnancy study. The V gene is TRBV9 and the J gene is TRBJ2-7, with TRBD1 perhaps the D gene, on 6 matching bases. The CDR3: CASSAVGTSIEQYF. The DNA is as follows: TGTGCCAGCAGCGCGGTTGGGACATCTATCGAGCAGTACTTC.